A single count supports the clone carrying this T cell receptor beta chain. Germline V gene lookup returns CDR1 MGHRA and CDR2 YSYEKL. Trimming removed 1 base from V and 6 bases from J; junction bases left unmatched: 6. The CDR3 covers 16 residues. The primer mix had 60 Vbeta and 13 Jbeta primers. TCRdb's copy holds only in-frame clones and misses some; the assay was immunoSEQ multiplex PCR. The table records about 130,000 clones, 83% of them present only once. This record belongs to a study of cytomegalovirus exposure and HLA in healthy donors. Study-level information: There were some 400 genotyped donors. Of these, roughly 80% fell in the genetic ancestry cluster associated with self-reported Caucasian donors.

This sequence was found in a girl aged 2-10 years in good health and CMV-seronegative. The rearrangement uses TRBV4-1 and TRBJ2-3, with 11 bases aligning to TRBD1. What was sequenced was PBMCs. CDR3 loop: CASSQVDRGRLDTQYF. The CDR3, as DNA: TGCGCCAGCAGCCAAGTGGACAGGGGGCGTTTGGATACGCAGTATTTT.